What follows are 3 T cell receptor beta chains derived from one specimen sequenced in a study of CD8 T cells in ankylosing spondylitis. Study-level points and caveats: In ankylosing spondylitis blood, a motif of 7 to 9 highly homologous TCR beta variants appeared characteristic.

No antigen has been identified for these receptors. TCRdb reanalysed the 5' RACE reads using MiXCR and keeps one entry per CDR3 protein. Among more than 650,000 distinct CDR3 sequences, 10% to 15% were seen once, and the ten largest hold around 0.51%. Sequences were obtained from blood, either unsorted or a sorted T cell fraction (not recorded which). Source of these receptors: a male donor with ankylosing spondylitis.

The rearrangement links TRBV6-2 or TRBV6-3 to TRBJ1-2; the D is unclear. The CDR3 loop spans 14 amino acids. Germline values: CDR1 MNHEY, CDR2 SVGEGT. Trimming removed 4 bases from V and 5 bases from J, with 14 bases in between. The DNA of the CDR3 is TGTGCCAGCAGTTTACTATTGGGATGGTATGGCTACACCTTC. Translating it yields CASSLLLGWYGYTF.

The chain carries TRBV4-3 and TRBJ2-1; 11 bases map to TRBD2. CDR1 is LGHNA, CDR2 YSLEER, per germline. CDR3 length equals 17 residues. J lost 2 bases, V lost 1 base, and 4 bases had no gene match. CDR3 loop: CASSQVPSGGTYNEQFF. CDR3 sequence (DNA): TGCGCCAGCAGCCAAGTCCCTAGCGGGGGGACCTACAATGAGCAGTTCTTC.

This clonotype showed up just a few times. This chain connects TRBV4-2 to TRBJ1-2, with TRBD1 matching over 9 bases. Trimming at V came to 3 bases and at J to 4 bases, leaving 6 bases not matched to a gene. Germline CDR1 LGHNA, CDR2 YNFKEQ. The CDR3 spans 15 residues. The CDR3 sequence is CASSQGTGSVYGYTF. Written as DNA, the CDR3 is TGTGCCAGCAGCCAGGGGACAGGGTCGGTCTATGGCTACACCTTC.